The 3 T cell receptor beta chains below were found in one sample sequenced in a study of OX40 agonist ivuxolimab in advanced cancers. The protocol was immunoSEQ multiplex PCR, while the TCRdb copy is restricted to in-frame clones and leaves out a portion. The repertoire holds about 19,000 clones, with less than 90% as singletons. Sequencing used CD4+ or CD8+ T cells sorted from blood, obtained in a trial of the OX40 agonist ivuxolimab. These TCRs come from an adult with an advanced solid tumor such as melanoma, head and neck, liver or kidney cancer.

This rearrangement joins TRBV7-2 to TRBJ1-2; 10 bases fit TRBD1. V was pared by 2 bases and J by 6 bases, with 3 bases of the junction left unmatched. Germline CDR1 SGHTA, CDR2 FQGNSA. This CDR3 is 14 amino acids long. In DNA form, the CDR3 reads TGTGCCAGCAGCTTATCCGGGACAGGGGATGGCTACACCTTC. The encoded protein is CASSLSGTGDGYTF.

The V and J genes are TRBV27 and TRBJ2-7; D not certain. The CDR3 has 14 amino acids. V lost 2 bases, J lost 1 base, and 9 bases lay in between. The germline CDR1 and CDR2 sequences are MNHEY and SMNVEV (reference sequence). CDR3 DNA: TGTGCCAGCAGTTTAGCGGCCGAATCCTACGAGCAGTACTTC. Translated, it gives CASSLAAESYEQYF.

The CDR3 nucleotides read TGCAGCGTTTTCGTAGGTTCAGATACGCAGTATTTT. This codes for CSVFVGSDTQYF. This rearrangement joins TRBV29-1 to TRBJ2-3, with unresolved D. This CDR3 has 12 amino acids. CDR1 and CDR2 (germline): SQVTM, ANQGSEA. Trimming cost V 5 bases and J 4 bases, with 10 bases left between them.